These 20 T cell receptor beta chains were sequenced from one sample in a study of T cells after yellow fever vaccination. MiXCR, applied by TCRdb to the 5' RACE reads, yields one record per CDR3 protein. The sample lists 500,000 to 650,000 distinct CDR3 sequences, around 17% occurring once. The sample here was PBMCs, taken about 5 days after the first yellow fever vaccination. These receptors were taken from a man between 18 and 29 years old who received the YFV17D yellow fever vaccine.

This clonotype has more than one count but fewer than ten. V is TRBV27 and J is TRBJ1-3; D unclear. CDR1 MNHEY and CDR2 SMNVEV come from the germline V gene (reference sequence). Between the trimmed V and J ends, which lost 7 bases and 1 base, there was a span of 11 bases. CDR3 length: 14 amino acids. DNA of the CDR3: TGTGCCAGCAAACTTACTCGTTCTGGAAACACCATATATTTT. It specifies CASKLTRSGNTIYF.

This chain connects TRBV2 to TRBJ1-5, with 7 bases aligning to TRBD1. The CDR3 contains 17 residues. Germline V CDR1 and CDR2: SNHLY, FYNNEI. Germline trimming cut 2 bases from V and 0 bases from J; bases unmatched to any gene: 7. The CDR3 region has the DNA TGTGCCAGCAGTGAACGCAGGGGGACTTATAGCAATCAGCCCCAGCATTTT. This sequence encodes CASSERRGTYSNQPQHF.

This clonotype has a single count. This chain links TRBV20-1 with TRBJ2-7, with 7 bases identical to TRBD2. This CDR3 comprises 14 residues. In germline, CDR1 is DFQATT, CDR2 SNEGSKA (reference sequence). J gave up 0 bases and V 3 bases, and 5 bases lay outside the gene matches. The DNA of the CDR3 is TGCAGTGCTAGGGGGACTAACAACTCCTACGAGCAGTACTTC. Amino acids: CSARGTNNSYEQYF.

The DNA for the CDR3 is TGTGCCAGCAGCGTAGCAGCAGGGAGGGATGGCTACACCTTC. This translates into CASSVAAGRDGYTF. The chain links TRBV9 to TRBJ1-2; D may be TRBD1 (5 bases). Germline assignment: CDR1 SGDLS and CDR2 YYNGEE. The CDR3 length is 14 residues. V shed 0 bases and J shed 6 bases, with 12 bases lying between them.

The chain employs TRBV7-3 and TRBJ2-1; D gene ambiguous. The CDR3 is 14 residues long. V gave up 5 bases and J gave up 6 bases, with 14 bases separating them. Germline V gene lookup returns CDR1 SGHTA and CDR2 FQGTGA. Here the CDR3 reads CASSPIPYSNEQFF. The CDR3 DNA is TGTGCCAGCAGCCCGATTCCCTATTCCAATGAGCAGTTCTTC. Supplemented by reference TRBV7-3 and TRBJ2-1, the full variable domain reads GAGVSQTPSNKVTEKGKYVELRCDPISGHTALYWYRQSLGQGPEFLIYFQGTGAADDSGLPNDRFFAVRPEGSVSTLKIQRTERGDSAVYLCASSPIPYSNEQFFGPGTRLTVL.

This clonotype turned up a few times. This rearrangement joins TRBV27 to TRBJ1-2; 7 nucleotides line up with TRBD1. The germline CDR1 and CDR2 sequences are MNHEY and SMNVEV (reference sequence). This CDR3 comprises 16 residues. V was pared by 2 bases and J by 0 bases, with 6 bases of the junction left unmatched. In nucleotides, the CDR3 is TGTGCCAGCAGTTTAGTCAGGGGGAAAGCTAACTATGGCTACACCTTC. Protein product: CASSLVRGKANYGYTF.

This clonotype was seen only a few times. The chain employs TRBV4-1 and TRBJ1-5, with D possibly TRBD1 on 5 matching bases. V was cut by 2 bases and J by 6 bases, with 17 bases left in between. This CDR3 contains 16 residues. Germline loops: CDR1 MGHRA, CDR2 YSYEKL. The CDR3 nucleotides are TGCGCCAGCAGCCAACCAGGGACTTCGATGATTCAGCCCCAGCATTTT. Its protein product is CASSQPGTSMIQPQHF.

This chain uses TRBV4-1 with TRBJ1-2, with D possibly being TRBD1 (5 bases). This CDR3 has 15 residues. V lost 4 bases and J 8 bases, leaving 20 bases between the germline ends. Germline V gives CDR1 MGHRA, CDR2 YSYEKL. The CDR3 is CASSRRDSREVGYTF. The CDR3 coding sequence is TGCGCCAGCAGCCGACGGGACTCCCGGGAAGTAGGCTACACCTTC.

The chain has TRBV25-1 and TRBJ1-2, with TRBD1 as a possible D gene (5 bases). V shed 8 bases and J shed 5 bases, with 18 bases lying between them. This CDR3 region has 14 residues. Germline CDR1 and CDR2: MGHDK and SYGVNS. In DNA, the CDR3 is TGTGCCAGCGGCGTCTCGGTGGGGGAGTATGGCTACACCTTC. Its translation: CASGVSVGEYGYTF.

The genes are TRBV4-1 and TRBJ1-3; D perhaps matches TRBD1 (6 bases). The CDR3 totals 15 residues. Trimming took off 2 bases at V and 2 bases at J, with 10 bases between the two ends. Germline V lookup: CDR1 MGHRA, CDR2 YSYEKL. The CDR3 coding sequence is TGCGCCAGCAGCCAAACCACAGGGACTGGAAACACCATATATTTT. Translation gives CASSQTTGTGNTIYF.

The chain has TRBV19 and TRBJ1-6; weak D call: TRBD1 (6 bases). CDR3 size: 16 residues. Looked up from germline, CDR1 is LNHDA and CDR2 is SQIVND (reference sequence). V dropped 5 bases and J dropped 7 bases, with 18 bases sitting between them. CDR3 sequence (DNA): TGTGCCAGTAGTTTTGGGGGCACGGGTCCCAATTCACCCCTCCACTTT. The encoded protein is CASSFGGTGPNSPLHF.

This clonotype was detected only a few times. This chain connects TRBV7-9 to TRBJ1-4; 12 positions match TRBD1. With V trimmed by 3 bases and J by 8 bases, 4 bases remained unmatched. The CDR3 sequence is 15 residues long. Germline V gene lookup returns CDR1 SEHNR and CDR2 FQNEAQ (reference sequence). This CDR3 reads CASSLDGTGGEKLFF. The CDR3, as DNA: TGTGCCAGCAGCTTGGACGGGACAGGGGGCGAAAAACTGTTTTTT.

There are a few counts of this clonotype. The junction shows a germline mismatch at one end, possibly a read error. The chain recombines TRBV7-7 with TRBJ2-5; D is unclear. Germline-derived CDR1 and CDR2 are SSHAT and FNYEAQ (reference sequence). The CDR3 consists of 16 residues. The CDR3 here is CASSLVPSDGQETQYF. CDR3 DNA: TGTGCTAGCAGCTTAGTGCCCTCCGATGGACAAGAGACCCAGTACTTC.

The rearrangement uses TRBV28 and TRBJ1-6; D unclear. The germline gives CDR1 MDHEN, CDR2 SYDVKM. The V gene lost 6 bases and the J gene lost 0 bases, with 12 bases spanning the gap. The CDR3 runs 16 residues. In nucleotides, the CDR3 is TGTGCCAGCAGGGGAGACTCGTCCTCCTATAATTCACCCCTCCACTTT. It codes for CASRGDSSSYNSPLHF.

This clonotype was recorded at least ten times. The chain carries TRBV29-1 and TRBJ1-4, with TRBD1 matching 8 bases. This CDR3 is built from 14 residues. Trimming removed 3 bases from V and 3 bases from J; junction bases left unmatched: 3. Germline CDR1 is SQVTM and CDR2 is ANQGSEA. CDR3 sequence (DNA): TGCAGCGTTGATCAGGGGGCAGCTAATGAAAAACTGTTTTTT. Its protein product is CSVDQGAANEKLFF.

This clonotype has ten or more counts. The chain combines TRBV5-1 with TRBJ1-6; D is undetermined. Germline lookup yields CDR1 SGHRS and CDR2 YFSETQ. V was trimmed by 0 bases and J by 2 bases, leaving 6 bases between them. The CDR3 totals 15 residues. Written as DNA, the CDR3 is TGCGCCAGCAGCTTGGAAGATCCCTATAATTCACCCCTCCACTTT. This translates into CASSLEDPYNSPLHF.

At least ten counts were recorded for this clonotype. This sequence joins TRBV5-1 and TRBJ2-5; 7 nucleotides match TRBD1. J lost 1 base, V lost 5 bases, and 2 bases had no gene match. This CDR3 has 13 amino acids. Looked up from germline, CDR1 is SGHRS and CDR2 is YFSETQ. In DNA form, the CDR3 reads TGCGCCAGCAGACGGGACAGCCAAGAGACCCAGTACTTC. Translating it yields CASRRDSQETQYF.

V and J are TRBV29-1 and TRBJ2-5; D gene unclear. The V gene lost 7 bases and the J gene lost 7 bases, with 16 bases spanning the gap. The CDR3 length is 12 residues. Per germline, CDR1 SQVTM and CDR2 ANQGSEA. CDR3 residues: CSAAAYIGTQYF. For the CDR3, the DNA is TGCAGCGCCGCGGCCTATATCGGGACCCAGTACTTC.

This clonotype has ten or more counts. The V gene is TRBV4-2, the J gene TRBJ2-1; D might be TRBD1 or TRBD2, each matching 6 bases. Trimming stripped 0 bases from V and 2 bases from J, with 11 bases between. The CDR3 runs 16 residues. Germline values: CDR1 LGHNA, CDR2 YNFKEQ. The CDR3 DNA reads as TGTGCCAGCAGCCAAGATCCGGAGGGGGCCTACAATGAGCAGTTCTTC. Its protein is CASSQDPEGAYNEQFF.

This clonotype was detected only once. The chain combines TRBV24-1 with TRBJ2-1; possible D gene TRBD1, 6 bases. The V gene lost 5 bases and the J gene lost 14 bases, with 36 bases spanning the gap. The CDR3 runs to 19 residues. Germline lookup yields CDR1 KGHDR and CDR2 SFDVKD. CDR3 loop: CATSAEQGIGGFGPGGEFF. The CDR3 DNA follows: TGTGCCACCAGTGCCGAACAGGGAATAGGTGGTTTCGGTCCAGGTGGGGAGTTCTTC.